This record covers a single T cell receptor beta chain. These data come from a study of blood T cell repertoires in COVID-19. Study in general: PBMCs, B-cell-depleted T cells, or T cells provided the cDNA or gDNA that made up the material.

Per the original methods: Estimated nucleated cell counts came from reference gene primer amplification. Generated by immunoSEQ multiplex PCR, the TCRdb table keeps only in-frame clones and is missing some. That table supplies the V and J calls and clone size; D and trimming were determined from the DNA. The sample carries tens of thousands of clones, roughly 88% recorded once. Trimming removed 0 bases from V and 5 bases from J; junction bases left unmatched: 7. CDR3 length: 15 residues. Germline V gene sequence: CDR1 MNHEY, CDR2 SVGAGI. This sequence originates from a human donor in a cohort sampled during active COVID-19. The specimen was peripheral blood. The chain joins TRBV6-5 to TRBJ2-7; TRBD1 agrees at 7 bases. Written as DNA, the CDR3 is TGTGCCAGCAGTTACTCGGGCCAGGGGGTAAACGAGCAGTACTTC. Translated: CASSYSGQGVNEQYF.